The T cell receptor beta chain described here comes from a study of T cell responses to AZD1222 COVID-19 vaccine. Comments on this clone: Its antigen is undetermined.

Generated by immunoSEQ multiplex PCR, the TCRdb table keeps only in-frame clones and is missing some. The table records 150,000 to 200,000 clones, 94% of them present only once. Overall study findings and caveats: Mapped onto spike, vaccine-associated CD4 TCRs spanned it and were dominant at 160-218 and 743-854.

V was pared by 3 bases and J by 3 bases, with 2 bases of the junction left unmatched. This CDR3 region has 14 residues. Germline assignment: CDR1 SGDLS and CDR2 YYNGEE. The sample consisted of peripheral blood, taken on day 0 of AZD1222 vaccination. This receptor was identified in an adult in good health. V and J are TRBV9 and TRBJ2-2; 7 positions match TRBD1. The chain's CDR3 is CASSAGTDTGELFF. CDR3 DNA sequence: TGTGCCAGCAGCGCCGGGACAGACACCGGGGAGCTGTTTTTT. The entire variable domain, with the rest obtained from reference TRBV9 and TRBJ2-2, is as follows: DSGVTQTPKHLITATGQRVTLRCSPRSGDLSVYWYQQSLDQGLQFLIQYYNGEERAKGNILERFSAQQFPDLHSELNLSSLELGDSALYFCASSAGTDTGELFFGEGSRLTVL.